This T cell receptor beta chain was found in a study of T cells after yellow fever vaccination (dated by TCRdb to between 2017 and 2020). About the investigation overall: The SMART-Seq v4 Ultra Low Input RNA kit was used to prepare libraries from fractions with low cell numbers. To track T-cell clones before and after primary and booster YFV17D yellow fever vaccination, bulk TCR alpha and beta repertoires were sequenced longitudinally. Two healthy male donors, one aged 18 to 29 and one aged 30 to 40 years, were included in the cohort. Bulk PBMC replicates and cell subsets were isolated from blood drawn at multiple timepoints before and after both primary and secondary immunization.

This clonotype was seen at least ten times. It lacks a known antigen. No base qualities exist here, and no much larger clone lies one base off it. The investigation overall reported the following: A small share of clonotypes was detected in both CD4 and CD8 compartments, with the overlap likely arising from convergent recombination. Only two donors were included in the study, so the extent to which the findings can be generalized is limited. FACS-sorted repertoires could contain abundant contaminating clonotypes from the bulk population, so computational filtering was required. The secondary T-cell response was weaker than the primary response but faster, peaking on day 5 instead of day 15. After the booster, most clones that had expanded after primary vaccination were detected again (nearly 98% of CD4 and over 75% of CD8), suggesting broad maintenance of memory.

TCR cDNA was made using 5'RACE template switching, a step that added a universal primer site and unique molecular identifiers. Priming for cDNA synthesis came from both the TCR alpha and TCR beta constant segments. Library amplification involved two PCR steps, and the second step added sample barcodes and sequencing adapters. Sequencing of libraries was done on Illumina HiSeq 2500 (2x100 bp) or NovaSeq (2x150 bp). The study's processing was this. MIGEC was used to demultiplex reads and collapse the reads into UMI consensus sequences, and MiXCR was used for V(D)J alignment. Vaccine-responding clonotypes were identified with edgeR using replicate PBMC samples, with FDR below 0.01 and a log2 fold change above 5 up to day 15 being required. Each bulk clonotype was labeled CD4 or CD8 based on which sequenced repertoire, CD4 or CD8, contained the clonotype at higher abundance. TCRdb passed the public sequencing reads through fastp at Q25 and MiXCR, retaining productive beta sequences. Each entry is one CDR3 protein sequence, shown with its most common DNA and genes. The V and J calls were not made by the authors but by TCRdb's processing. Recorded for this sample are 60,000 or so distinct CDR3 sequences; 7.1% of them occurred a single time. The top ten hold approximately 37% of the sample.

This sample's treatment or condition label indicates: live attenuated yellow fever vaccine strain. PBMCs were isolated from peripheral blood using a standard Ficoll-Paque protocol. Dynabeads CD4 and CD8 positive selection kits were used to isolate the CD4 and CD8 T-cell fractions. RNA was extracted with TriZol from bulk PBMCs, CD4 and CD8 fractions, and dextramer-positive and dextramer-negative fractions. Specimen: CD8+ T cells sorted from PBMCs, collected on the day of the first yellow fever vaccination. The receptor's source is a man between 18 and 29 years old who received the YFV17D yellow fever vaccine.

DNA sequence: TGTGCCAGCAGTTTAGTTCTGAATGAAAAACTGTTTTTT. Its translation is CASSLVLNEKLFF. This receptor chain uses TRBV12-3 or TRBV12-4 and TRBJ1-4; the D segment cannot be called with confidence. The CDR3 runs 13 residues from the cysteine to the phenylalanine. Only the CDR3 part of the read is kept: 39 bases, read in frame from the first base. V is shortened by 1 base, J by 5 bases, and the region joining them spans 5 bases.